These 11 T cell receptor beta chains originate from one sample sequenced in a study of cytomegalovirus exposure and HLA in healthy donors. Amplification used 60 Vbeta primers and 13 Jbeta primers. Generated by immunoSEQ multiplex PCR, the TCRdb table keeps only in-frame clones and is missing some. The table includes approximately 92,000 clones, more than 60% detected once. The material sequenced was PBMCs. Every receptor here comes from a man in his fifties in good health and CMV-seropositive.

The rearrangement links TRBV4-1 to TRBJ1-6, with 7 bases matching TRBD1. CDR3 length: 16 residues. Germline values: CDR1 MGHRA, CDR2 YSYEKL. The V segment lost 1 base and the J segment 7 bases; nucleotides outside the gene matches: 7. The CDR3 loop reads CASSQVGGGLNSPLHF. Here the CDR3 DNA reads TGCGCCAGCAGCCAAGTAGGAGGGGGCTTAAATTCACCCCTCCACTTT.

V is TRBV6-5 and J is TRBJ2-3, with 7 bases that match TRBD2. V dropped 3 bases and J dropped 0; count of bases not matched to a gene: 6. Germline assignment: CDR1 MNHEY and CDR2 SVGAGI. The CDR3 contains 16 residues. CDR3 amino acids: CASSYRGGTSTDTQYF. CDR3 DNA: TGTGCCAGCAGTTATCGCGGGGGAACTAGCACAGATACGCAGTATTTT.

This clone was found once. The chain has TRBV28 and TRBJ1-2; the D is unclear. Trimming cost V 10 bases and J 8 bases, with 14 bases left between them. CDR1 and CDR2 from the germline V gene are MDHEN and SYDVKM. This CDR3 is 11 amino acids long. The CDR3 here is CAIRRTGGYTF. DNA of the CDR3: TGTGCCATACGCAGGACGGGAGGCTACACCTTC.

The CDR3 sequence is CASSTTPGHVQGGYTF. The DNA for the CDR3 is TGTGCCAGTAGTACGACCCCCGGTCATGTGCAGGGTGGCTACACCTTC. J is TRBJ1-2 and V is TRBV19, with a tentative D call TRBD1 (5 bases). The CDR3 runs 16 residues. Germline V lookup: CDR1 LNHDA, CDR2 SQIVND (reference sequence). Between the trimmed V and J ends, which lost 4 bases and 7 bases, there was a span of 22 bases.

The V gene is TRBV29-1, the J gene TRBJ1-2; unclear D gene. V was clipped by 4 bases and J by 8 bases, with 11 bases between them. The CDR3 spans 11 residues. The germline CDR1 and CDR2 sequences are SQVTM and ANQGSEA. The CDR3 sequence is CSVGEGSGYTF. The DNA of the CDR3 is TGCAGCGTTGGGGAGGGATCGGGCTACACCTTC.

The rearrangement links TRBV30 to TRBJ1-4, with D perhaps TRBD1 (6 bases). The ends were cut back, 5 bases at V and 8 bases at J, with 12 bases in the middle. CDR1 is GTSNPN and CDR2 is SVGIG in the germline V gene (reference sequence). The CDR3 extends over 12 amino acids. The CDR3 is CAWRPGVEKLFF. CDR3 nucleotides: TGTGCCTGGCGGCCAGGGGTCGAAAAACTGTTTTTT.

The CDR3 DNA reads as TGTGCCAGCAGCGACAGGGGGAGCACCTACGAGCAGTACTTC. It encodes CASSDRGSTYEQYF. The J gene is TRBJ2-7, the V gene TRBV7-2; 9 nucleotides agree with TRBD1. Germline V gene lookup returns CDR1 SGHTA and CDR2 FQGNSA. Trimming at V came to 5 bases and at J to 2 bases, leaving 4 bases not matched to a gene. The CDR3 is 14 amino acids. Supplemented by reference TRBV7-2 and TRBJ2-7, the full variable domain reads GAGVSQSPSNKVTEKGKDVELRCDPISGHTALYWYRQSLGQGLEFLIYFQGNSAPDKSGLPSDRFSAERTGGSVSTLTIQRTQQEDSAVYLCASSDRGSTYEQYFGPGTRLTVT.

The CDR3 coding sequence is TGTGCCAGCAGCTTAGGACAGGTTAATCAGCCCCAGCATTTT. Translated, it gives CASSLGQVNQPQHF. The chain links TRBV7-2 to TRBJ1-5, with D possibly matching TRBD1 (6 bases). The CDR3 sequence is 14 residues long. V lost 1 base and J lost 4, with 8 bases in between. Germline CDR1 and CDR2: SGHTA and FQGNSA.

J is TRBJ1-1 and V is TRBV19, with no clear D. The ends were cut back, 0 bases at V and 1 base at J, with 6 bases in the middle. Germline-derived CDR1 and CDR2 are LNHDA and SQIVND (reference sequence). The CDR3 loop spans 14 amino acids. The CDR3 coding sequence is TGTGCCAGTAGTATAGAACCGGGGAACACTGAAGCTTTCTTT. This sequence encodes CASSIEPGNTEAFF.

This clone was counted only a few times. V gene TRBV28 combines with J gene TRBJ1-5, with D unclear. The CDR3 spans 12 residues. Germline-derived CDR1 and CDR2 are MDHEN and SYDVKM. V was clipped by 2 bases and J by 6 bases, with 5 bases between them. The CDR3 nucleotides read TGTGCCAGCAGTTTAAGTAGTCAGCCCCAGCATTTT. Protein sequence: CASSLSSQPQHF.

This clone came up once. The CDR3 DNA reads TGTGCCAGCAGCTTAGGCCAGTACGCCACCTACGAGCAGTACTTC. This gives the protein CASSLGQYATYEQYF. This rearrangement joins TRBV7-2 to TRBJ2-7; the D is unclear. This CDR3 is built from 15 residues. Germline CDR1 SGHTA, CDR2 FQGNSA. The germline V and J ends were trimmed by 1 base and 2 bases, with 12 bases remaining between them.